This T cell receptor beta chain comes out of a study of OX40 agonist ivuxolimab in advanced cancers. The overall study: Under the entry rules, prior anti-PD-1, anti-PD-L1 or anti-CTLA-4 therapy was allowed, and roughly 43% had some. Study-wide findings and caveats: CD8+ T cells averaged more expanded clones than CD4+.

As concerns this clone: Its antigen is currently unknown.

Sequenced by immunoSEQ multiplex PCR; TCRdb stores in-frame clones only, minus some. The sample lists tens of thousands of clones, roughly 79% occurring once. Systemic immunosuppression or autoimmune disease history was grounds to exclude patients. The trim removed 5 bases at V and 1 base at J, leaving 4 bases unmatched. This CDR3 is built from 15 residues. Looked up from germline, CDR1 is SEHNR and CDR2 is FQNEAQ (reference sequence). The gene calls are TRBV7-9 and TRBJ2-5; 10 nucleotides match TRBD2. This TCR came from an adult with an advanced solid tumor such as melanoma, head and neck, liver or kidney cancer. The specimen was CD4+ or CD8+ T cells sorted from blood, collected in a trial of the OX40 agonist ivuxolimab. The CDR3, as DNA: TGTGCCAGCAGCCGAGCGGGGGGGGCCCAAGAGACCCAGTACTTC. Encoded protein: CASSRAGGAQETQYF.